The subject of this entry is one T cell receptor beta chain. This sample is part of a study of blood T cell repertoires in COVID-19. Enrolment of Seattle patients took place during active infection, and they were followed longitudinally. As processed by the authors: Amplification of reference gene primers was used by the study to estimate nucleated cell counts. The assay was immunoSEQ multiplex PCR, and TCRdb's table has in-frame clones only and misses some. Clone size and the V and J calls come from that table; the DNA yielded D and trimming. The table includes 250,000 to 300,000 clones, around 91% detected once. In germline, CDR1 is LGHNA, CDR2 YNFKEQ. This CDR3 is 14 amino acids long. Trimming took off 2 bases at V and 3 bases at J, with 10 bases between the two ends.

The sequencing input was peripheral blood. V gene TRBV4-2 combines with J gene TRBJ1-2; a possible D gene is TRBD1 (6 bases). The receptor was isolated from a woman aged 55-70 years with COVID-19, enrolled during active disease. The CDR3 loop is CASSQTGTHYGYTF. The CDR3 DNA reads as TGTGCCAGCAGCCAAACAGGGACCCACTATGGCTACACCTTC.